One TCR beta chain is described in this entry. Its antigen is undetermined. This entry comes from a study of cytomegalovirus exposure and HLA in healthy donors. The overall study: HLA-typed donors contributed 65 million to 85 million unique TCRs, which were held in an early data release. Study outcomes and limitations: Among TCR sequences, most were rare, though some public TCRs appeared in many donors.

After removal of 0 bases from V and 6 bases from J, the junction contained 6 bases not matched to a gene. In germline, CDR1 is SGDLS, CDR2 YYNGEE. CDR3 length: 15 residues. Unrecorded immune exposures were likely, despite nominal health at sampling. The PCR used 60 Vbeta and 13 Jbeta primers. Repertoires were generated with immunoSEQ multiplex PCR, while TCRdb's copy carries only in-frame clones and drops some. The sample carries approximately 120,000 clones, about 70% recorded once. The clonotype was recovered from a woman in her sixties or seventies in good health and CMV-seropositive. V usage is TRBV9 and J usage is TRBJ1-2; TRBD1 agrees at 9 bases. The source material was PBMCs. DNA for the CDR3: TGTGCCAGCAGCGTAGCCCTAGGGGACAGGGATGGCTACACCTTC. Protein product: CASSVALGDRDGYTF.